Presented here are 26 T cell receptor beta chains from one specimen sequenced in a study of cytomegalovirus exposure and HLA in healthy donors. Use of 60 Vbeta and 13 Jbeta primers characterized the PCR. Generated by immunoSEQ multiplex PCR, the TCRdb table keeps only in-frame clones and is missing some. Here the sample spans over 150,000 clones, about 83% being singletons. The sequenced sample was PBMCs. The receptors stem from a woman aged 25 to 45 in good health and CMV-seronegative.

The rearrangement joins TRBV19 to TRBJ2-3; 10 bases agree with TRBD2. Germline trimming cut 10 bases from V and 5 bases from J; bases unmatched to any gene: 9. From germline, CDR1 is LNHDA and CDR2 SQIVND (reference sequence). The CDR3 is 14 residues long. As DNA, the CDR3 is TGTGCCACTGGCAGCGGGGGGGCTCAAGATACGCAGTATTTT. Protein sequence: CATGSGGAQDTQYF.

CDR3 sequence: CASSSPTGASPLHF. As DNA, the CDR3 is TGTGCCAGCAGCTCCCCTACAGGGGCCTCACCCCTCCACTTT. V and J are TRBV7-2 and TRBJ1-6; 7 bases match TRBD1. Unmatched junction bases numbered 7, after V lost 4 bases and J lost 10 bases. The germline gives CDR1 SGHTA, CDR2 FQGNSA. CDR3 size: 14 residues. The full variable domain, completed using reference TRBV7-2 and TRBJ1-6, is GAGVSQSPSNKVTEKGKDVELRCDPISGHTALYWYRQSLGQGLEFLIYFQGNSAPDKSGLPSDRFSAERTGGSVSTLTIQRTQQEDSAVYLCASSSPTGASPLHFGNGTRLTVT.

The chain is built from TRBV27 and TRBJ1-2; D is ambiguous. Germline V CDR1 and CDR2: MNHEY, SMNVEV (reference sequence). Deletions cut 5 bases from V and 4 bases from J, with 23 bases between. This CDR3 has 17 amino acids. The CDR3 here is CASSERVRNSRGYGYTF. The CDR3 bases are TGTGCCAGCAGTGAGAGGGTGAGGAACTCCCGGGGCTATGGCTACACCTTC.

The rearrangement joins TRBV18 to TRBJ2-3, with TRBD1 as a possible D gene (5 bases). CDR3 length: 14 amino acids. V was pared by 3 bases and J by 4 bases, with 11 bases between. Germline CDR1 KGHSH, CDR2 LQKENI. CDR3: CASSPPGISDTQYF. The CDR3 nucleotides read TGTGCCAGCTCACCCCCAGGGATTTCAGATACGCAGTATTTT.

V gene TRBV7-9 combines with J gene TRBJ2-5; weak D call: TRBD1 (5 bases). The better agreement between TRBJ2-7 and the DNA end casts doubt on the J call. Germline CDR1 reads SEHNR; CDR2 reads FQNEAQ (reference sequence). The CDR3 is 11 residues long. The CDR3 is CASQGVREQYF. The CDR3 bases are TGTGCCAGCCAAGGGGTCCGCGAGCAGTACTTC.

CDR3 residues: CASRGTSGSWGEQYF. The CDR3 DNA sequence: TGTGCCAGTAGGGGGACTAGCGGGAGCTGGGGCGAGCAGTACTTC. The rearrangement uses TRBV19 and TRBJ2-7; 14 positions agree with TRBD2. The CDR3 extends over 15 amino acids. The V gene end was trimmed by 6 bases and the J gene end by 6 bases; junction bases not matched to a gene: 7. Germline V gives CDR1 LNHDA, CDR2 SQIVND (reference sequence).

The chain joins TRBV10-1 to TRBJ1-5; D is uncertain. CDR3 length equals 14 residues. The germline V and J ends were trimmed by 6 bases and 5 bases, with 14 bases remaining between them. From germline, CDR1 is WNHNN and CDR2 SYGVQD (reference sequence). CDR3 bases: TGCGCCAGCAGATGGGAGAACAGATATCAGCCCCAGCATTTT. This encodes CASRWENRYQPQHF.

This chain uses TRBV5-1 with TRBJ2-1; TRBD2 is a possible D gene (5 bases). Looked up from germline, CDR1 is SGHRS and CDR2 is YFSETQ. V lost 4 bases to trimming and J lost 4 bases, with 9 bases between them. This CDR3 spans 13 amino acids. The CDR3 DNA reads as TGCGCCAGCAGCGCGGGTCCATACAATGAGCAGTTCTTC. The encoded protein is CASSAGPYNEQFF. Full variable domain (outside the CDR3, taken from reference TRBV5-1 and TRBJ2-1): KAGVTQTPRYLIKTRGQQVTLSCSPISGHRSVSWYQQTPGQGLQFLFEYFSETQRNKGNFPGRFSGRQFSNSRSEMNVSTLELGDSALYLCASSAGPYNEQFFGPGTRLTVL.

The V call is TRBV28, the J call TRBJ2-7; perhaps TRBD2 as D (5 bases). The germline gives CDR1 MDHEN, CDR2 SYDVKM. The CDR3 runs 14 residues. Deletions cut 3 bases from V and 4 bases from J, with 13 bases between. The CDR3 reads CASSLAEALYEQYF. CDR3 DNA sequence: TGTGCCAGCAGTTTGGCGGAGGCTCTTTACGAGCAGTACTTC.

This clone was picked up a small number of times. The chain couples TRBV19 to TRBJ1-2; D not resolved. This CDR3 comprises 13 residues. Germline lookup yields CDR1 LNHDA and CDR2 SQIVND (reference sequence). V was clipped by 3 bases and J by 3 bases, with 8 bases between them. The CDR3 nucleotides are TGTGCCAGTAGTATCCAGGTGGACTATGGCTACACCTTC. It is translated as CASSIQVDYGYTF.

This clone was counted between two and nine times. CDR3 protein: CASSLTNREQYF. Written as DNA, the CDR3 is TGTGCCAGCAGCTTAACGAACAGGGAGCAGTACTTC. The V and J genes are TRBV7-9 and TRBJ2-7; perhaps TRBD1 as D (5 bases). V dropped 2 bases and J dropped 7 bases, with 9 bases sitting between them. Germline CDR1 reads SEHNR; CDR2 reads FQNEAQ (reference sequence). This CDR3 is built from 12 residues. Based on the CDR3 plus reference TRBV7-9 and TRBJ2-7, the full variable domain is DTGVSQNPRHKITKRGQNVTFRCDPISEHNRLYWYRQTLGQGPEFLTYFQNEAQLEKSRLLSDRFSAERPKGSFSTLEIQRTEQGDSAMYLCASSLTNREQYFGPGTRLTVT.

Concerning this clone itself: Other DNA sequences in the same sample also yield this CDR3. The chain uses TRBV5-1 and TRBJ1-1, with 7 bases identical to TRBD1. The length of the CDR3 is 15 residues. V shed 0 bases and J 2 bases; nucleotides not matched to a gene: 4. Germline V gives CDR1 SGHRS, CDR2 YFSETQ. The CDR3 sequence: CASSLAGGGNTEAFF. The CDR3 DNA reads as TGCGCCAGCAGCTTGGCAGGGGGTGGTAACACTGAAGCTTTCTTT.

Worth noting for this clone: Germline is not matched at one junction end, which may reflect a read error. The same CDR3 arises from other DNA sequences in this sample as well. The chain employs TRBV27 and TRBJ2-7; TRBD1 might be the D (6 bases). CDR1 is MNHEY, CDR2 SMNVEV, per germline (reference sequence). This CDR3 has 17 residues. CDR3 in DNA: TGTGCCAGTAGTTTACGGGCAGGGGTTAGGGGCTCCTACGAGCAGTACTTC. It codes for CASSLRAGVRGSYEQYF.

The chain joins TRBV27 to TRBJ2-1; TRBD2 matches at 9 bases. CDR3 length equals 15 residues. Germline CDR1 and CDR2: MNHEY and SMNVEV (reference sequence). V was pared by 5 bases and J by 6 bases, with 8 bases of the junction left unmatched. The CDR3: CASSPLGLATNEQFF. CDR3 in DNA: TGTGCCAGCAGTCCACTCGGACTAGCGACCAATGAGCAGTTCTTC.

CDR3 DNA: TGTGCCAGCAGTTTCCGACAGGGGTATCACGGCTACACCTTC. It yields the protein CASSFRQGYHGYTF. The chain uses TRBV6-5 and TRBJ1-2, with 8 bases lining up with TRBD1. The germline V gene has CDR1 MNHEY and CDR2 SVGAGI. V shed 4 bases, J shed 8 bases, and the junction held 9 bases outside the gene matches. This CDR3 is built from 14 residues.

The chain employs TRBV4-2 and TRBJ2-3, with 12 bases matching TRBD2. J gave up 4 bases and V 0 bases, and 14 bases lay outside the gene matches. The CDR3 consists of 20 residues. Germline V lookup: CDR1 LGHNA, CDR2 YNFKEQ. The CDR3 DNA reads TGTGCCAGCAGCCAAGAGAGGTCGGCTAGCGGGAGGGGCTTGGCAGATACGCAGTATTTT. This sequence encodes CASSQERSASGRGLADTQYF.

The chain is built from TRBV18 and TRBJ1-1; D is unclear. The CDR3 runs 12 residues. The germline gives CDR1 KGHSH, CDR2 LQKENI. Trimming removed 2 bases from V and 8 bases from J, with 9 bases in between. The CDR3 DNA reads as TGTGCCAGCTCACCATCCACGGTCGAAGCTTTCTTT. Its protein product is CASSPSTVEAFF.

V usage is TRBV6-6 and J usage is TRBJ2-7; 9 positions agree with TRBD2. Germline CDR1 and CDR2: MNHNY and SVGAGI (reference sequence). This CDR3 contains 14 residues. V lost 0 bases to trimming and J lost 6 bases; unmatched junction nucleotides: 3. CDR3 bases: TGTGCCAGCAGTTACTCTAGCGGGGGCCCCGAGCAGTACTTC. It translates to CASSYSSGGPEQYF.

Comments on this clone: The junction differs from germline at one of its ends, possibly a read error. The rearrangement uses TRBV30 and TRBJ1-2, with TRBD1 matching 9 bases. The CDR3 consists of 14 residues. Per the germline V gene, CDR1 is GTSNPN and CDR2 is SVGIG (reference sequence). This CDR3 is CAWSADRGSRGYPF. In nucleotides, the CDR3 is TGTGCCTGGAGCGCCGACAGGGGGAGTCGTGGCTACCCCTTC.

V gene TRBV18 combines with J gene TRBJ2-5; 8 nucleotides match TRBD2. The last part of the DNA fits TRBJ2-7 better; the J call may be wrong. Germline assignment: CDR1 KGHSH and CDR2 LQKENI. This CDR3 region has 20 residues. The chain's CDR3 is CASSYTSGGLAGAIRVEQYF. The DNA for the CDR3 is TGTGCCAGCTCCTACACCAGCGGGGGTTTGGCGGGAGCCATCCGCGTCGAGCAGTACTTC.

The chain has TRBV19 and TRBJ2-1; no clear D. CDR1 and CDR2 (germline): LNHDA, SQIVND (reference sequence). The V end lost 3 bases, the J end lost 0 bases, and 12 bases lay between the germline ends. The CDR3 length is 16 residues. CDR3 nucleotide sequence: TGTGCCAGTAGTATGTGGCGGTCGAGCTCCTACAATGAGCAGTTCTTC. Translating gives CASSMWRSSSYNEQFF.

The chain is built from TRBV6-5 and TRBJ1-2; 11 bases are shared with TRBD1. V was pared by 0 bases and J by 8 bases, with 5 bases of the junction left unmatched. Germline V CDR1 and CDR2: MNHEY, SVGAGI. The CDR3 has 15 amino acids. The CDR3 nucleotides are TGTGCCAGCAGTTACTCCGGACAGGGGGCAGGAGGCTACACCTTC. Translation: CASSYSGQGAGGYTF.

The genes are TRBV28 and TRBJ1-1, with D perhaps matching TRBD1 (6 bases). Germline values: CDR1 MDHEN, CDR2 SYDVKM. Deletions cut 4 bases from V and 4 bases from J, with 13 bases between. This CDR3 has 14 amino acids. The CDR3 protein is CASSSQGYSTEAFF. CDR3 nucleotide sequence: TGTGCCAGCAGTTCGCAGGGGTATAGCACTGAAGCTTTCTTT.

DNA of the CDR3: TGCGCCAGCACCAACCCGGCGGAGTTACATCAGGGGGCGCAGTATTTT. It codes for CASTNPAELHQGAQYF. The V and J genes are TRBV10-2 and TRBJ2-3; the match to TRBD1 covers 7 bases. The CDR3 totals 16 residues. Germline CDR1 and CDR2: WSHSY and SAAADI. Trimming removed 7 bases from V and 10 bases from J; junction bases left unmatched: 20.

This rearrangement joins TRBV25-1 to TRBJ2-5; 7 bases align to TRBD1. The DNA end is a closer match to TRBJ2-7, so the J assignment may be wrong. In germline, CDR1 is MGHDK, CDR2 SYGVNS. CDR3 length equals 13 residues. The DNA of the CDR3 is TGTGCCAGCAGTCGAACAGGGGCCGGCGAGCAGTACTTC. This sequence encodes CASSRTGAGEQYF.

V usage is TRBV10-1 and J usage is TRBJ2-2, with D possibly being TRBD2 (6 bases). V was trimmed by 7 bases and J by 3 bases, leaving 12 bases between them. The CDR3 runs 14 residues. CDR1 WNHNN and CDR2 SYGVQD come from the germline V gene (reference sequence). The CDR3, as DNA: TGCGCCAGCACGGAGGGGTCGGACACCGGGGAGCTGTTTTTT. Amino acids: CASTEGSDTGELFF.